The sample holds a few counts of the clone carrying this T cell receptor beta chain. Its antigen remains unidentified. The sample belongs to a study of regulatory T cells in long-lasting Graves disease. Study results and limitations: Sample size, which was small, may have reduced accuracy.

Through Arm-PCR of CDR3 regions and iRepertoire HTBI primers, TCR beta libraries were built. TCRdb re-called the multiplex PCR reads with MiXCR, one entry per CDR3 protein. The sample yields some 460,000 distinct CDR3 sequences, around 15% seen once. Sample time point: newly diagnosed GD, antithyroid drugs for less than 3 months. From PBMCs, RNA was extracted and then used to make the TCR library. V dropped 7 bases and J dropped 0 bases, with 15 bases sitting between them. The length of the CDR3 is 15 residues. Germline loops: CDR1 MDHEN, CDR2 SYDVKM. These data were also filed under a second study, of T cells in Graves' hyperthyroidism and ophthalmopathy. As reported in that work: Initially, a first-round RT-PCR of the TCR CDR3 employed the HTBI primer set.

V gene TRBV28 combines with J gene TRBJ1-2; maybe TRBD1 (5 bases). The starting material was peripheral blood mononuclear cells (PBMCs), obtained at new diagnosis, from a patient treated with antithyroid drugs. The sequence came from a man aged 35-49 years with Graves disease. The CDR3 nucleotides are TGTGCCAGCAAAACTGGGGGATCAGCTAACTATGGCTACACCTTC. Protein: CASKTGGSANYGYTF.